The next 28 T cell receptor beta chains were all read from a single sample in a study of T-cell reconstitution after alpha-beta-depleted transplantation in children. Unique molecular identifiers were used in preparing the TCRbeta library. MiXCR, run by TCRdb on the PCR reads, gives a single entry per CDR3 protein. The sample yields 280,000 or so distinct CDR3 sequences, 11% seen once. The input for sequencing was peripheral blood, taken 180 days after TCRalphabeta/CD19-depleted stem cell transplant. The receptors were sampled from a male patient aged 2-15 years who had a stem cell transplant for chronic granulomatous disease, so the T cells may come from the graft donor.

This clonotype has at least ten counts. CDR3 DNA sequence: TGTGCCAGCAGTGCTCGGGACAGGTTTTACAATGAGCAGTTCTTC. Translated, it gives CASSARDRFYNEQFF. This chain links TRBV2 with TRBJ2-1; 8 bases agree with TRBD1. With 4 bases clipped from V and 4 bases from J, the junction kept 6 bases outside the gene matches. Germline CDR1 reads SNHLY; CDR2 reads FYNNEI. The CDR3 has 15 residues.

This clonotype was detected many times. The CDR3 protein is CASSYGSGGQYF. The CDR3 nucleotides are TGTGCCAGCAGTTATGGGTCAGGAGGGCAGTATTTT. The gene calls are TRBV6-2 or TRBV6-3 and TRBJ2-3, with a tentative D call TRBD2 (5 bases). The length of the CDR3 is 12 residues. V lost 3 bases and J 11 bases, leaving 12 bases between the germline ends. The germline V gene has CDR1 MNHEY and CDR2 SVGEGT.

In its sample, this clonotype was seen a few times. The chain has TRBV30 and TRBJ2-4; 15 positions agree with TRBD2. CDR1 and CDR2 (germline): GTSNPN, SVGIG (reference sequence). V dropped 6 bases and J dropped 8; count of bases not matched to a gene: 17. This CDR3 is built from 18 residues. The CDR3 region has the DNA TGTGCCTGCTCGCCGACCGCCCGGACTAGCGGGAGGGCTTACATTCAGTACTTC. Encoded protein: CACSPTARTSGRAYIQYF.

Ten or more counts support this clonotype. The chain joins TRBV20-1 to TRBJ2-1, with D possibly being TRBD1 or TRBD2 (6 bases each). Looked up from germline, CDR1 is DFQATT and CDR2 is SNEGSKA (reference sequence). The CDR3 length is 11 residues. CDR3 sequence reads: CSWGLANEQFF. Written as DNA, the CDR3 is TGCAGCTGGGGGCTAGCGAATGAGCAGTTCTTC.

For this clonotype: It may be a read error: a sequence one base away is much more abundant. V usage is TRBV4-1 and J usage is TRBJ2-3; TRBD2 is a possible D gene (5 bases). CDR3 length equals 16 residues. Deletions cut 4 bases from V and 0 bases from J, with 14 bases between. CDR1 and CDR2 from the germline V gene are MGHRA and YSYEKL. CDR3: CASSRVPAASTDTQYF. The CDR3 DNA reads TGCGCCAGCAGCCGAGTGCCAGCGGCTAGCACAGATACGCAGTATTTT.

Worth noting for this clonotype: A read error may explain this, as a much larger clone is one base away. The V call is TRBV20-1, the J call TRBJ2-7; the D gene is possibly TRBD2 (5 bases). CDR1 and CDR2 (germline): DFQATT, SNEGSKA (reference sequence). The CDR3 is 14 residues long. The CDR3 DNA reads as TGCAGTGCTAGTCTCCAAGAAAGGAGGTACGAGCAGCACTTC. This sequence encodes CSASLQERRYEQHF.

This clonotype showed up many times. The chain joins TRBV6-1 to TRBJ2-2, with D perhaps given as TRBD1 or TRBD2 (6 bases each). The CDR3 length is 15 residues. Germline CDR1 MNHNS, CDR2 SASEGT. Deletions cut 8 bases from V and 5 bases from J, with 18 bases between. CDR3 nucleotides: TGTGCCAGCTGGGGATCTCGGAGGGGGACCGGGGAGCTGTTTTTT. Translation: CASWGSRRGTGELFF.

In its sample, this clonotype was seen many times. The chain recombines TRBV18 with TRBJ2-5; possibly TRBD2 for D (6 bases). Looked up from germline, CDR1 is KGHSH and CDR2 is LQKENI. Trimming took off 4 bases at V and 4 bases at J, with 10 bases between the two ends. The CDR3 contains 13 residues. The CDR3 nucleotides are TGTGCCAGCTCACGGGGACTTGGAGAGACCCAGTACTTC. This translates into CASSRGLGETQYF.

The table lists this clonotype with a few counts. The CDR3 is CASSFPSGGTDTQYF. The CDR3 coding sequence is TGTGCCAGCAGCTTTCCTAGCGGGGGCACAGATACGCAGTATTTT. V gene TRBV7-2 combines with J gene TRBJ2-3, with TRBD2 matching 9 bases. Looked up from germline, CDR1 is SGHTA and CDR2 is FQGNSA. Trimming removed 3 bases from V and 1 base from J; junction bases left unmatched: 2. There are 15 residues in the CDR3.

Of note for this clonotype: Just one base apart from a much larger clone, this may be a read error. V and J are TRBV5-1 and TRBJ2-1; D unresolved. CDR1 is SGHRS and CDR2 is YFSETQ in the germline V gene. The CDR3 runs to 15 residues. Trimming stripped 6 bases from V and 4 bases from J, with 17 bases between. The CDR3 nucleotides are TGCGCCAGCACCACTTCGGTAGGCACGTACAATGAGCAGTTCTTC. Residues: CASTTSVGTYNEQFF.

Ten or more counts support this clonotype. CDR3 protein: CASSPSLGPGNTIYF. Here the CDR3 DNA reads TGTGCCAGCAGCCCCTCGTTAGGGCCCGGAAACACCATATATTTT. V and J are TRBV7-2 and TRBJ1-3; D is undetermined. V was pared by 5 bases and J by 4 bases, with 15 bases between. The germline gives CDR1 SGHTA, CDR2 FQGNSA. This CDR3 comprises 15 residues.

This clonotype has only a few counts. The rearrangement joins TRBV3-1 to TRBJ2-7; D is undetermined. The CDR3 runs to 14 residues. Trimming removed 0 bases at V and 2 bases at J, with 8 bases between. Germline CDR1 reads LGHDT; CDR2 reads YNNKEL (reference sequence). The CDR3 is CASSQDPFTYEQYF. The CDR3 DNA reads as TGTGCCAGCAGCCAAGACCCTTTTACCTACGAGCAGTACTTC.

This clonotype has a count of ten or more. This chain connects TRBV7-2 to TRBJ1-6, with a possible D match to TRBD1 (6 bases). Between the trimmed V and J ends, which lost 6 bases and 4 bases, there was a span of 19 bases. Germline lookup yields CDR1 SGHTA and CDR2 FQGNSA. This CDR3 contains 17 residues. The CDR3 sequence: CASRRETGPPYNSPLHF. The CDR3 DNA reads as TGTGCCAGCAGACGTGAAACAGGGCCTCCGTATAATTCACCCCTCCACTTT.

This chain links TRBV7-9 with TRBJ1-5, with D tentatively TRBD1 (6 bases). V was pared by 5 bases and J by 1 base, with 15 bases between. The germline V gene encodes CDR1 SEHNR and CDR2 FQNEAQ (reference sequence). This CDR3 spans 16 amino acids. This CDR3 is CASSASTGLSNQPQHF. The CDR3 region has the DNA TGTGCCAGCAGCGCGAGTACAGGGCTAAGCAATCAGCCCCAGCATTTT.

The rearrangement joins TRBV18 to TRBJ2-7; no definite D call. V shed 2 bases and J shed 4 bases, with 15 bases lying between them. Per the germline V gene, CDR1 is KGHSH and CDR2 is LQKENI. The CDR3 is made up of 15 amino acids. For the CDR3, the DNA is TGTGCCAGCTCACCAGACACCATTGCCCAGTACGAGCAGTACTTC. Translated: CASSPDTIAQYEQYF.

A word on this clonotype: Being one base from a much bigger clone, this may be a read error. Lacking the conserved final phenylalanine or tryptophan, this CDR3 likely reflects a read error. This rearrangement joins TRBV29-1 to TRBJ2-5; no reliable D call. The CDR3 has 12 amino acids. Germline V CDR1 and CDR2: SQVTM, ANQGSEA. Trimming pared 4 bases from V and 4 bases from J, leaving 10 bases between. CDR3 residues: CSVGGIGETQYL. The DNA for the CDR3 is TGCAGCGTTGGTGGGATTGGAGAGACCCAGTACCTC.

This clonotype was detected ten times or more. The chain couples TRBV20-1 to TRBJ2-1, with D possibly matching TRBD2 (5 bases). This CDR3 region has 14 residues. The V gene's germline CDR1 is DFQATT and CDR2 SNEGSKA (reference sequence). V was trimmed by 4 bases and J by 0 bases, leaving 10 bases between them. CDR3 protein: CSAKRGSSYNEQFF. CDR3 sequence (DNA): TGCAGTGCTAAACGGGGAAGCTCCTACAATGAGCAGTTCTTC.

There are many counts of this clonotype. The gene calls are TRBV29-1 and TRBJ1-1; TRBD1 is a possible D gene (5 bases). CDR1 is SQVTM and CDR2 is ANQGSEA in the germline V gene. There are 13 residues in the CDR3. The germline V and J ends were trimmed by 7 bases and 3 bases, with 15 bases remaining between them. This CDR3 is CSAGWAGDTEAFF. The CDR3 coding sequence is TGCAGCGCCGGGTGGGCGGGGGACACTGAAGCTTTCTTT.

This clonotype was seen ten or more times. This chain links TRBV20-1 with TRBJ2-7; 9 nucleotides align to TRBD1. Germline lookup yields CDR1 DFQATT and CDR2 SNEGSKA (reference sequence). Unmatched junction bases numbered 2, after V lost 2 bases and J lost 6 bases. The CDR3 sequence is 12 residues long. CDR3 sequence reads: CSARTGGSEQYF. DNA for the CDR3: TGCAGTGCTAGAACAGGGGGCAGCGAGCAGTACTTC.

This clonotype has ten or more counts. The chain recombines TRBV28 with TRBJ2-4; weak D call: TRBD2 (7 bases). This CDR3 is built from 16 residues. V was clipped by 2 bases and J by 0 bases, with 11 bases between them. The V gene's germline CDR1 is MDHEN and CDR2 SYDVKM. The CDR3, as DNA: TGTGCCAGCAGTTTAGGGAGGGACATAGCCAAAAACATTCAGTACTTC. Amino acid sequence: CASSLGRDIAKNIQYF.

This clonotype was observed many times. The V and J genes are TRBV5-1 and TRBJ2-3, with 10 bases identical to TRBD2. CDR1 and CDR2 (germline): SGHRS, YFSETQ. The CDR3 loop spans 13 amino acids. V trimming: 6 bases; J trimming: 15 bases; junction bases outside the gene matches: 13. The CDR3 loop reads CASTLSQTSGSYF. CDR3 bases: TGCGCCAGCACCCTTTCCCAGACTAGCGGGTCTTATTTT.

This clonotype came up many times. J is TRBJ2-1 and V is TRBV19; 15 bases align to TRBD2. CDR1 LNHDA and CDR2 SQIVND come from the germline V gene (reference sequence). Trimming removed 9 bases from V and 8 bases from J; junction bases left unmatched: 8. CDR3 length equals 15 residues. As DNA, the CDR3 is TGTGCCAGCAGTGCCGGACTAGCGGGGGGGTATGAGCAGTTCTTC. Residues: CASSAGLAGGYEQFF.

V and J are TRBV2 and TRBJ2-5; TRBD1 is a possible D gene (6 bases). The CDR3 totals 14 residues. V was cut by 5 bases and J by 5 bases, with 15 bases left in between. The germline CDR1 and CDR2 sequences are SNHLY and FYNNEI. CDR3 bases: TGTGCCAGCAGTATACAGGGAGTGGGGGAGACCCAGTACTTC. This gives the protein CASSIQGVGETQYF.

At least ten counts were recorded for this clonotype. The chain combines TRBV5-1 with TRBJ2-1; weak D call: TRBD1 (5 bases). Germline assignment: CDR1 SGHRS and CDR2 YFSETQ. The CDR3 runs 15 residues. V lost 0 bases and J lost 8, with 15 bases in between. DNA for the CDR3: TGCGCCAGCAGCTTGGAAGGGGTCCCGAGCGATGAGCAGTTCTTC. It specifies CASSLEGVPSDEQFF.

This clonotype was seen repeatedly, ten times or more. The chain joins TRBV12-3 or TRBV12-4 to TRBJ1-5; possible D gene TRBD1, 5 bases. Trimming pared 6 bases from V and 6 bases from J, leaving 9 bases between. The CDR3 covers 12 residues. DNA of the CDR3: TGTGCCAGCAGCTTGGGGGGTCAGCCCCAGCATTTT. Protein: CASSLGGQPQHF.

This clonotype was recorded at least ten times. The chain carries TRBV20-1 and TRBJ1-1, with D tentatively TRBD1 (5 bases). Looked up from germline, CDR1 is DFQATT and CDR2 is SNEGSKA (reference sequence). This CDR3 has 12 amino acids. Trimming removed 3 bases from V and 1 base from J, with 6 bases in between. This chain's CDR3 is CSASDRNTEAFF. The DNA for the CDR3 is TGCAGTGCTAGTGACAGGAACACTGAAGCTTTCTTT.

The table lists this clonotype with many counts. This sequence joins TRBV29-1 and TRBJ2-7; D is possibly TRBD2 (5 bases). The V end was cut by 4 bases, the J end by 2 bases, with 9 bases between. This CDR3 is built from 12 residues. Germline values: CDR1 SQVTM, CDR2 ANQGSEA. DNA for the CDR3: TGCAGCGTTGTCGGGAACACCTACGAGCAGTACTTC. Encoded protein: CSVVGNTYEQYF.

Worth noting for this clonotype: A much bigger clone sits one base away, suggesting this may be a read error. The CDR3 DNA reads as TGCGCCAGCAGCCAAGGGAGCAGGGTTGCGCAGCATTTCTTC. Protein: CASSQGSRVAQHFF. The chain combines TRBV5-1 with TRBJ2-1; either TRBD1 or TRBD2 may fit D (5 bases each). CDR1 SGHRS and CDR2 YFSETQ come from the germline V gene. CDR3 length: 14 amino acids.